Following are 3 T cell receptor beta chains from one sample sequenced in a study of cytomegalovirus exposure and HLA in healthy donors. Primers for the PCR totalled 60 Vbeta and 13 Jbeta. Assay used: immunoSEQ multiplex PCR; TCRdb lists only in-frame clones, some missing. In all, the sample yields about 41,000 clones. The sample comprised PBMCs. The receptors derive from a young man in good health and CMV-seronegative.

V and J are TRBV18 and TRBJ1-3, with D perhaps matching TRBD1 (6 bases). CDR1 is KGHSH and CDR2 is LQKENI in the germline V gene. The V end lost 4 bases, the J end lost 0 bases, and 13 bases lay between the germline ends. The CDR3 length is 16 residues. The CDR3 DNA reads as TGTGCCAGCTCACTCCGGGACATCCGCTCTGGAAACACCATATATTTT. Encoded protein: CASSLRDIRSGNTIYF.

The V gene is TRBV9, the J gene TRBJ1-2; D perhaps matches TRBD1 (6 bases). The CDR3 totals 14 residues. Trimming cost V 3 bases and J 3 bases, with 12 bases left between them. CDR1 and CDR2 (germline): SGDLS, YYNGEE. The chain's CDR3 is CASSGEAGDYGYTF. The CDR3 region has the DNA TGTGCCAGCAGCGGCGAGGCAGGGGACTATGGCTACACCTTC.

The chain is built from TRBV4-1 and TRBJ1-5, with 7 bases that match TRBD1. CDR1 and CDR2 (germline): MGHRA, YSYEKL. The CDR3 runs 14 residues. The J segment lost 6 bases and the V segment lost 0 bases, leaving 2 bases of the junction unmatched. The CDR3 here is CASSQERDSQPQHF. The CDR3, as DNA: TGCGCCAGCAGCCAAGAAAGGGACAGTCAGCCCCAGCATTTT.